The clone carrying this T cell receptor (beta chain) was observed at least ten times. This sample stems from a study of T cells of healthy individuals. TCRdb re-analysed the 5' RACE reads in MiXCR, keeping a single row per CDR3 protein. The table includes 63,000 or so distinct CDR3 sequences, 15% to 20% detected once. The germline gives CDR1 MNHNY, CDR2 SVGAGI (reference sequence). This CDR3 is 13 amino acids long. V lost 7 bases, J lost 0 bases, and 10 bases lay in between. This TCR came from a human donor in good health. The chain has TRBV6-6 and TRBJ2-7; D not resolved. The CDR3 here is CASTTLSSYEQYF. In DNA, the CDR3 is TGTGCCAGCACTACCCTAAGCTCCTACGAGCAGTACTTC.